What follows are 18 T cell receptor beta chains derived from one specimen sequenced in a study of response to subunit inactivated influenza vaccine. MiXCR was run by TCRdb on the RT-PCR reads, yielding one entry per CDR3 protein. Of 450,000 to 600,000 distinct CDR3 sequences in the sample, approximately 7.7% are singletons; the top ten hold 13%. Sequenced material: PBMCs from blood, taken less than 30 months after vaccination. These receptors originate from a man aged 45 to 70 who received an inactivated influenza vaccine.

In this sample, this clonotype turned up many times. The chain recombines TRBV20-1 with TRBJ1-4; D is undetermined. Trimming took 0 bases from V and 6 from J, leaving 14 bases between them. CDR3 length: 15 amino acids. Germline V gives CDR1 DFQATT, CDR2 SNEGSKA (reference sequence). Here the CDR3 reads CSAREPLRLHEKLFF. CDR3 bases: TGCAGTGCTAGAGAGCCCCTGAGGCTGCATGAAAAACTGTTTTTT.

This clonotype was counted ten times or more. V and J are TRBV7-2 and TRBJ2-2; D is unclear. The germline V and J ends were trimmed by 1 base and 3 bases, with 6 bases remaining between them. From germline, CDR1 is SGHTA and CDR2 FQGNSA. This CDR3 contains 14 residues. CDR3: CASSLDRYTGELFF. The DNA for the CDR3 is TGTGCCAGCAGCTTAGACAGATACACCGGGGAGCTGTTTTTT.

J is TRBJ2-2 and V is TRBV12-5; D is undetermined. The CDR3 contains 14 residues. Trimming removed 5 bases from V and 5 bases from J, with 12 bases in between. Germline V CDR1 and CDR2: LGHNT, FRNRAP. The CDR3 nucleotides read TGTGCTAGTGGTCTCATCGCTGGAACCGGGGAGCTGTTTTTT. Its protein product is CASGLIAGTGELFF.

This clonotype was observed many times. CDR3 coding DNA: TGCGCCAGCAGCCGGTTCGGGACTAGTATGGACACCGGGGAGCTGTTTTTT. This encodes CASSRFGTSMDTGELFF. The rearrangement joins TRBV4-3 to TRBJ2-2, with 8 bases aligning to TRBD2. The CDR3 loop spans 17 amino acids. The V gene end was trimmed by 4 bases and the J gene end by 3 bases; junction bases not matched to a gene: 10. In germline, CDR1 is LGHNA, CDR2 YSLEER.

The table lists this clonotype with many counts. The rearrangement links TRBV7-9 to TRBJ2-6; no clear D. CDR1 is SEHNR and CDR2 is FQNEAQ in the germline V gene (reference sequence). V shed 1 base and J shed 0 bases, with 4 bases lying between them. This CDR3 region has 15 residues. CDR3 DNA: TGTGCCAGCAGCTTAGGCGTCTCTGGGGCCAACGTCCTGACTTTC. Residues: CASSLGVSGANVLTF.

In this sample, this clonotype turned up once. The genes are TRBV20-1 and TRBJ2-5, with 9 bases lining up with TRBD1. V shed 0 bases, J shed 6 bases, and the junction held 8 bases outside the gene matches. CDR1 is DFQATT and CDR2 is SNEGSKA in the germline V gene (reference sequence). The CDR3 is 15 residues long. In DNA form, the CDR3 reads TGCAGTGCTAGAGACACAGGGGGCGATGGACAGACCCAGTACTTC. Its protein is CSARDTGGDGQTQYF.

This clonotype showed up many times. This sequence joins TRBV19 and TRBJ2-2, with D possibly TRBD2 on 5 matching bases. Germline V gene data show CDR1 as LNHDA and CDR2 as SQIVND (reference sequence). Trimming removed 5 bases at V and 2 bases at J, with 12 bases between. The CDR3 covers 15 residues. This CDR3 reads CASSLRTLNTGELFF. In nucleotides, the CDR3 is TGTGCCAGTAGTCTCCGGACTCTTAACACCGGGGAGCTGTTTTTT.

This clonotype was recorded at least ten times. The rearrangement links TRBV29-1 to TRBJ2-1; D is uncertain. V lost 2 bases and J lost 0, with 11 bases in between. The CDR3 loop spans 15 amino acids. Germline V gene data show CDR1 as SQVTM and CDR2 as ANQGSEA. The CDR3 loop reads CSVESSTSSYNEQFF. The CDR3 region has the DNA TGCAGCGTTGAAAGCAGCACGAGCTCCTACAATGAGCAGTTCTTC.

CDR3 coding DNA: TGTGCCAGCAGAACCGGGACAGGGGTCGCAGATACGCAGTATTTT. Its translation is CASRTGTGVADTQYF. The V gene is TRBV6-1, the J gene TRBJ2-3; 10 nucleotides line up with TRBD1. Trimming cost V 6 bases and J 4 bases; bases outside gene matches: 7. CDR3 length equals 15 residues. Germline CDR1 reads MNHNS; CDR2 reads SASEGT.

This clonotype appeared many times. The chain employs TRBV7-9 and TRBJ2-7; 7 nucleotides line up with TRBD1. After removal of 5 bases from V and 2 bases from J, the junction contained 9 bases not matched to a gene. Germline V gene lookup returns CDR1 SEHNR and CDR2 FQNEAQ (reference sequence). The CDR3 covers 15 residues. The CDR3 region is CASSQRTGLTYEQYF. CDR3 nucleotide sequence: TGTGCCAGCAGCCAAAGGACAGGTTTAACCTACGAGCAGTACTTC. The whole variable domain, filled in from reference TRBV7-9 and TRBJ2-7, reads DTGVSQNPRHKITKRGQNVTFRCDPISEHNRLYWYRQTLGQGPEFLTYFQNEAQLEKSRLLSDRFSAERPKGSFSTLEIQRTEQGDSAMYLCASSQRTGLTYEQYFGPGTRLTVT.

The gene calls are TRBV6-2 or TRBV6-3 and TRBJ2-7; D gene ambiguous. Germline V gene sequence: CDR1 MNHEY, CDR2 SVGEGT. Trimming stripped 6 bases from V and 3 bases from J, with 6 bases between. The CDR3 runs 11 residues. CDR3 in amino acids: CASRTHYEQYF. The DNA for the CDR3 is TGTGCCAGCAGGACTCACTACGAGCAGTACTTC.

A few counts support this clonotype. The chain combines TRBV9 with TRBJ1-1; 9 bases line up with TRBD1. The CDR3 sequence is 14 residues long. The V segment lost 4 bases and the J segment 6 bases; nucleotides outside the gene matches: 7. Germline V CDR1 and CDR2: SGDLS, YYNGEE. CDR3 amino acids: CASSPGDRVPEAFF. CDR3 DNA sequence: TGTGCCAGCAGCCCAGGGGACAGGGTGCCTGAAGCTTTCTTT.

V and J are TRBV12-3 or TRBV12-4 and TRBJ1-2; possibly TRBD1 for D (6 bases). The V end was cut by 6 bases, the J end by 2 bases, with 13 bases between. The CDR3 is made up of 14 amino acids. The CDR3 region has the DNA TGTGCCAGCAGCCCGGACAGCGAGAACTATGGCTACACCTTC. Translated, it gives CASSPDSENYGYTF.

The chain uses TRBV5-5 and TRBJ1-3; the D gene is possibly TRBD1 (6 bases). V was trimmed by 0 bases and J by 7 bases, leaving 11 bases between them. Germline lookup yields CDR1 SGHKS and CDR2 YYEKEE (reference sequence). This CDR3 is built from 14 residues. CDR3 region: CASSLDSGANTIYF. The CDR3 DNA reads as TGTGCCAGCAGCTTGGACTCAGGGGCGAACACCATATATTTT.

The rearrangement joins TRBV5-6 to TRBJ2-1; no reliable D call. The CDR3 runs to 11 residues. Germline V gives CDR1 SGHDT, CDR2 YYEEEE. Deletions cut 0 bases from V and 14 bases from J, with 9 bases between. The CDR3 sequence is CASSLASDEFF. The CDR3 coding sequence is TGTGCCAGCAGCTTGGCCAGCGATGAGTTCTTC. Drawing the rest from reference TRBV5-6 and TRBJ2-1, the complete variable domain is DAGVTQSPTHLIKTRGQQVTLRCSPKSGHDTVSWYQQALGQGPQFIFQYYEEEERQRGNFPDRFSGHQFPNYSSELNVNALLLGDSALYLCASSLASDEFFGPGTRLTVL.

This clonotype has more than one count but fewer than ten. V is TRBV5-1 and J is TRBJ1-4; no reliable D call. CDR1 and CDR2 from the germline V gene are SGHRS and YFSETQ. This CDR3 is 14 amino acids long. Trimming pared 0 bases from V and 8 bases from J, leaving 11 bases between. CDR3: CASSLDFRGEKLFF. In DNA form, the CDR3 reads TGCGCCAGCAGCTTGGATTTCAGAGGCGAAAAACTGTTTTTT.

The rearrangement joins TRBV3-1 to TRBJ2-5; unclear D gene. The CDR3 is 14 residues long. V dropped 0 bases and J dropped 2 bases, with 7 bases sitting between them. CDR1 and CDR2 from the germline V gene are LGHDT and YNNKEL (reference sequence). The CDR3 DNA follows: TGTGCCAGCAGCCAAGAGTTTGGTCAAGAGACCCAGTACTTC. The encoded protein is CASSQEFGQETQYF.

The chain employs TRBV12-3 or TRBV12-4 and TRBJ2-4; TRBD2 agrees at 11 bases. V was clipped by 6 bases and J by 7 bases; unmatched bases: 5. This CDR3 spans 14 amino acids. In DNA, the CDR3 is TGTGCCAGCAGACAACTAGCGGGGGTTAACATTCAGTACTTC. Translating it yields CASRQLAGVNIQYF.